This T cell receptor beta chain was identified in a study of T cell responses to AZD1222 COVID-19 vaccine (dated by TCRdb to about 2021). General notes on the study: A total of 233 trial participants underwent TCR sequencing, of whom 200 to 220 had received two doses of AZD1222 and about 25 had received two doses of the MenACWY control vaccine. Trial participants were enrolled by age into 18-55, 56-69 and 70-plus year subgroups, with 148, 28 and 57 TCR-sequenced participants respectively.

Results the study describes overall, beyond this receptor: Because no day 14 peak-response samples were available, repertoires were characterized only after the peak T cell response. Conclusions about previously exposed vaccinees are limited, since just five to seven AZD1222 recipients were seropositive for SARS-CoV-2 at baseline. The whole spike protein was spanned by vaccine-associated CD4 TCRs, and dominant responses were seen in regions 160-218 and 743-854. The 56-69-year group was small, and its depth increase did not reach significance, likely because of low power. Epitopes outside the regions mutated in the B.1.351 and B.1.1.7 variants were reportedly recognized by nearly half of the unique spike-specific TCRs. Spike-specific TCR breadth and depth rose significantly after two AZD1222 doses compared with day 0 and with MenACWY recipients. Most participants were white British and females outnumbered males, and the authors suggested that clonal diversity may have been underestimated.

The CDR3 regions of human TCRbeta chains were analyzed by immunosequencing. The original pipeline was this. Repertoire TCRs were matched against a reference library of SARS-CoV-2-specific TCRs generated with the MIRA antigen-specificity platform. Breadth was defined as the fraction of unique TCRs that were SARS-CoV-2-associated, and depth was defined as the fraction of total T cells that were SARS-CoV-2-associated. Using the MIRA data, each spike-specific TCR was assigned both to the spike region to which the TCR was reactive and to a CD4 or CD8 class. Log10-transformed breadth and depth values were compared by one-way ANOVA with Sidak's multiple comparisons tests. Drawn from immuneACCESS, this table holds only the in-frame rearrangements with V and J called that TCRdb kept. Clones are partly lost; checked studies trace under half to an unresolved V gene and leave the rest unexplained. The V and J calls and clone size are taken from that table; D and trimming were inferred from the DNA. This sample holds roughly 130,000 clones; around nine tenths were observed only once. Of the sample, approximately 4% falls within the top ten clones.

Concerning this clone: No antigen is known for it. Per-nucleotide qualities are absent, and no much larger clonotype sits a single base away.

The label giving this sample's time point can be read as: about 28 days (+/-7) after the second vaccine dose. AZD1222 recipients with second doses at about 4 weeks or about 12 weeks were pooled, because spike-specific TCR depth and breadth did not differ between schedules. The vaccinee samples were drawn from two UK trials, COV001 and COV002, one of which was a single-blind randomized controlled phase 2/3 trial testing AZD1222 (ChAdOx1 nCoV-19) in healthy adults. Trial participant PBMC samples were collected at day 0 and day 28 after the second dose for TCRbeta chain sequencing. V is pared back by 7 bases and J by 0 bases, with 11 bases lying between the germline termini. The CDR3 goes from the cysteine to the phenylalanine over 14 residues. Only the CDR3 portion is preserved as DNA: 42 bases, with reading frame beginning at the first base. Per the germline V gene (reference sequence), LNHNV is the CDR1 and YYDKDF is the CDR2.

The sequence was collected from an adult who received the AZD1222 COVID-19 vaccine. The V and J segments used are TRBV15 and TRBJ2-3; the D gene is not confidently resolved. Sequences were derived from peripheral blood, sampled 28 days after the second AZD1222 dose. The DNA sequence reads TGTGCCACCAAGGTCGGAGCCAGCACAGATACGCAGTATTTT. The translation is CATKVGASTDTQYF.